This T cell receptor beta chain was sequenced during a study of blood T cell repertoires in COVID-19. For the study at large: Acute and convalescent COVID-19 specimens originated in the United States, Italy and Spain.

Sequencing was performed with immunoSEQ multiplex PCR; in TCRdb, only in-frame clones are kept and a portion is missing. The table has roughly 260,000 clones, almost 90% seen once. Those enrolled in Seattle joined during active infection and were followed longitudinally afterward. CDR3 length: 14 residues. Germline assignment: CDR1 MNHEY and CDR2 SVGEGT. Deletions cut 2 bases from V and 3 bases from J, with 11 bases between. The specimen sequenced was peripheral blood. J is TRBJ2-7 and V is TRBV6-2 or TRBV6-3; a possible D gene is TRBD1 (6 bases). This clonotype was obtained from a woman between 25 and 40 years old with COVID-19, enrolled during active disease. CDR3 DNA: TGTGCCAGCAGTTACGCCCGGACAGACTACGAGCAGTACTTC. It codes for CASSYARTDYEQYF.